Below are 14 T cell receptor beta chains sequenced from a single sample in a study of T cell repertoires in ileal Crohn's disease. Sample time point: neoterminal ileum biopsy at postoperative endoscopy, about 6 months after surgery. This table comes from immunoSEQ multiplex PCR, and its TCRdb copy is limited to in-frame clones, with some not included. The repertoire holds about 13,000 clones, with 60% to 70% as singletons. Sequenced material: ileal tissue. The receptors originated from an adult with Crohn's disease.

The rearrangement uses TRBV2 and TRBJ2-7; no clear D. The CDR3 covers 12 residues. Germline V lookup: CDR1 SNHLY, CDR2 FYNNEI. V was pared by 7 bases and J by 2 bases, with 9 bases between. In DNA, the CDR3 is TGTGCCAGCATGGGCAACGCCTACGAGCAGTACTTC. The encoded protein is CASMGNAYEQYF. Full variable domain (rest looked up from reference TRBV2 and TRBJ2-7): EPEVTQTPSHQVTQMGQEVILRCVPISNHLYFYWYRQILGQKVEFLVSFYNNEISEKSEIFDDQFSVERPDGSNFTLKIRSTKLEDSAMYFCASMGNAYEQYFGPGTRLTVT.

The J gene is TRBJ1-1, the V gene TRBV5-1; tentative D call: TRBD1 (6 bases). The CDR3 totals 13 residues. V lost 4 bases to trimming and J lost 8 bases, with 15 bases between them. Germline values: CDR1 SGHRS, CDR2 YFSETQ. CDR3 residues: CASSRGGRVEAFF. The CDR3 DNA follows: TGCGCCAGCAGCCGGGGGGGCAGGGTCGAAGCTTTCTTT.

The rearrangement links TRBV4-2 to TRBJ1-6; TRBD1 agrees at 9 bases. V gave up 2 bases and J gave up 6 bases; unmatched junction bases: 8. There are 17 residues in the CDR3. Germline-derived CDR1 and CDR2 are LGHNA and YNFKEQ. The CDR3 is CASSQPTGTGLNSPLHF. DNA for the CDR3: TGTGCCAGCAGCCAACCTACCGGGACAGGGCTTAATTCACCCCTCCACTTT.

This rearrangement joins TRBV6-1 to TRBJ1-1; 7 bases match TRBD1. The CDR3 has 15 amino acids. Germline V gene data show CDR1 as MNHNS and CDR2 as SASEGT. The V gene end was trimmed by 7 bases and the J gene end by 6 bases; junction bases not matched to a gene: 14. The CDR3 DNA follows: TGTGCCAGCACCCTAATCGACAGGGTAGGGGCTGAAGCTTTCTTT. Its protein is CASTLIDRVGAEAFF.

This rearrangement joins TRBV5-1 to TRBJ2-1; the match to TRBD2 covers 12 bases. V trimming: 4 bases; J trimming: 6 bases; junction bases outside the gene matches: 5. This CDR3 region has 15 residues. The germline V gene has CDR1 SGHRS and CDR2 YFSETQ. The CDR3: CASSRETSGGNEQFF. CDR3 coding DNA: TGCGCCAGCAGCAGAGAGACTAGCGGGGGCAATGAGCAGTTCTTC.

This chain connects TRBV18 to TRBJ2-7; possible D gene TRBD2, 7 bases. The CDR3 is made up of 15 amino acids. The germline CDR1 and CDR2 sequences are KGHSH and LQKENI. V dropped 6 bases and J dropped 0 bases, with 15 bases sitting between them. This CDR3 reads CASSRGGVSSYEQYF. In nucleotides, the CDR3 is TGTGCCAGCTCCCGAGGGGGGGTTTCCTCCTACGAGCAGTACTTC.

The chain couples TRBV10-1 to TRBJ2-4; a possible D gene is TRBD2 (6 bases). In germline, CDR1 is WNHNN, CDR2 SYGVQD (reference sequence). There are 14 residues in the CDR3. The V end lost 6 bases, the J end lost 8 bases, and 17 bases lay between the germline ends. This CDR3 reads CASRTGTGVDIQYF. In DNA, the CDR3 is TGCGCCAGCAGGACCGGGACGGGGGTTGACATTCAGTACTTC.

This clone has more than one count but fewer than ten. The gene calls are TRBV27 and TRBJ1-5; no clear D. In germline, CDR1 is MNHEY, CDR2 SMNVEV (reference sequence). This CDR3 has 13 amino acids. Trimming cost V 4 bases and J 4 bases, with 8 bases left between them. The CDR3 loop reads CASSSHRNQPQHF. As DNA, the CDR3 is TGTGCCAGCAGTTCCCACAGAAATCAGCCCCAGCATTTT.

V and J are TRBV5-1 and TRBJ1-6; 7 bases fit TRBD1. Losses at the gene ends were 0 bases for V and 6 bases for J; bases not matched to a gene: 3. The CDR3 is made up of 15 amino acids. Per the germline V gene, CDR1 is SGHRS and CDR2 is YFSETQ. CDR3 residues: CASSLEGQFNSPLHF. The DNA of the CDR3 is TGCGCCAGCAGCTTGGAGGGACAGTTTAATTCACCCCTCCACTTT.

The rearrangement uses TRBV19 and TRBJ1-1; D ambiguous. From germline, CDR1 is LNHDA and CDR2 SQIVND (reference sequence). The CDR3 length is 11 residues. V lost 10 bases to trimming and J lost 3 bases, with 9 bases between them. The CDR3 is CATTGDTEAFF. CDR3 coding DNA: TGTGCCACTACCGGTGACACTGAAGCTTTCTTT.

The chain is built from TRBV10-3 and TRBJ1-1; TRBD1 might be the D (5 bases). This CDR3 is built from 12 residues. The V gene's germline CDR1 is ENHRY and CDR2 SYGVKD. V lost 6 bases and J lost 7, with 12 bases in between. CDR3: CAISPTADEAFF. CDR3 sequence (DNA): TGTGCCATCAGCCCGACAGCGGATGAAGCTTTCTTT.

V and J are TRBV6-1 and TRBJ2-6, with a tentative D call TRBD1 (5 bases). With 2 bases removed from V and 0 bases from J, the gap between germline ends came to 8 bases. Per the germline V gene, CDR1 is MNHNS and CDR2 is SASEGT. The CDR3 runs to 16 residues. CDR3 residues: CASSETRASGANVLTF. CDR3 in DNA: TGTGCCAGCAGTGAAACCAGGGCCTCTGGGGCCAACGTCCTGACTTTC.

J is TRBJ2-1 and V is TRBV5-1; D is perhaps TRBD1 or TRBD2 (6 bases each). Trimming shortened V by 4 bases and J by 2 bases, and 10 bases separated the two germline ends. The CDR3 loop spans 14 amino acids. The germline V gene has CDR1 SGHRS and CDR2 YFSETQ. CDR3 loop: CASSPGAAYNEQFF. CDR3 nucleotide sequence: TGCGCCAGCAGCCCGGGGGCCGCCTACAATGAGCAGTTCTTC.

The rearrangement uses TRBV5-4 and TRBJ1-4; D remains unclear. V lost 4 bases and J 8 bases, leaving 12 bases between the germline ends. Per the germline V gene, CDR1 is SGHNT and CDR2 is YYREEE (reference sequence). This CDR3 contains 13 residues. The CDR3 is CASSPENGEKLFF. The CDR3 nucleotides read TGTGCCAGCAGCCCGGAGAATGGGGAAAAACTGTTTTTT.